A single sample is the source of the 15 T cell receptor beta chains below, sequenced in a study of T-cell reconstitution after alpha-beta-depleted transplantation in children. This sample's TCRbeta library carried unique molecular identifier barcodes. MiXCR, run by TCRdb on the PCR reads, gives a single entry per CDR3 protein. The repertoire holds about a million distinct CDR3 sequences, with about 30% as singletons. The sample here was PBMCs, mostly from graft donor cells, taken 360 days after TCRalphabeta/CD19-depleted stem cell transplant. Source of these receptors: a boy under two years old who had a stem cell transplant for SCID, so the T cells may come from the graft donor.

This sequence joins TRBV5-6 and TRBJ2-3; TRBD2 might be the D (6 bases). The CDR3 loop spans 14 amino acids. Trimming removed 5 bases at V and 0 bases at J, with 10 bases between. Germline V CDR1 and CDR2: SGHDT, YYEEEE. Here the CDR3 DNA reads TGTGCCAGCAGGCTGCGGGGCAGCACAGATACGCAGTATTTT. Amino acids: CASRLRGSTDTQYF.

The chain combines TRBV7-2 with TRBJ1-5; D ambiguous. This CDR3 comprises 15 residues. Between the trimmed V and J ends, which lost 1 base and 4 bases, there was a span of 11 bases. CDR1 and CDR2 (germline): SGHTA, FQGNSA. The CDR3 here is CASSLGGEQNQPQHF. The CDR3, as DNA: TGTGCCAGCAGCTTAGGGGGAGAGCAAAATCAGCCCCAGCATTTT.

The rearrangement joins TRBV20-1 to TRBJ2-3; 9 bases are a match to TRBD2. V shed 3 bases, J shed 1 base, and the junction held 2 bases outside the gene matches. Germline CDR1 and CDR2: DFQATT and SNEGSKA (reference sequence). This CDR3 spans 14 amino acids. CDR3: CSASKRGGTDTQYF. CDR3 DNA sequence: TGCAGTGCTAGTAAGCGGGGGGGCACAGATACGCAGTATTTT.

This clonotype has just one count. The genes are TRBV5-6 and TRBJ1-4; possibly TRBD1 for D (5 bases). The CDR3 extends over 14 amino acids. The germline V gene has CDR1 SGHDT and CDR2 YYEEEE. Trimming pared 1 base from V and 5 bases from J, leaving 9 bases between. CDR3 in amino acids: CASSLSGRNEKLFF. As DNA, the CDR3 is TGTGCCAGCAGCTTGTCAGGGAGGAATGAAAAACTGTTTTTT.

The rearrangement uses TRBV2 and TRBJ2-3, with 7 bases that match TRBD1. CDR3 length: 13 amino acids. CDR1 and CDR2 from the germline V gene are SNHLY and FYNNEI. The J segment lost 4 bases and the V segment lost 7 bases, leaving 5 bases of the junction unmatched. DNA for the CDR3: TGTGCCAGCAACAGACAGGGACCAGATACGCAGTATTTT. It translates to CASNRQGPDTQYF.

The rearrangement links TRBV2 to TRBJ2-5; D might be TRBD1 (6 bases). Germline V gives CDR1 SNHLY, CDR2 FYNNEI. V was cut by 7 bases and J by 7 bases, with 10 bases left in between. The length of the CDR3 is 11 residues. CDR3 protein: CASTRGGTQYF. The CDR3 coding sequence is TGTGCCAGCACCAGGGGCGGGACCCAGTACTTC.

The chain combines TRBV6-5 with TRBJ2-5; 7 bases agree with TRBD2. This CDR3 is 17 amino acids long. Germline CDR1 is MNHEY and CDR2 is SVGAGI. The V segment lost 4 bases and the J segment 0 bases; nucleotides outside the gene matches: 11. The CDR3 nucleotides read TGTGCCAGCAGTTCCGCCCCTGGGGGGGGGGACCAAGAGACCCAGTACTTC. This codes for CASSSAPGGGDQETQYF.

V gene TRBV12-3 or TRBV12-4 combines with J gene TRBJ2-2, with D possibly TRBD2 on 5 matching bases. The CDR3 length is 15 residues. The V gene lost 6 bases and the J gene lost 7 bases, with 18 bases spanning the gap. In DNA, the CDR3 is TGTGCCAGCAGACTAAACTCACCGGAGGTCGGGGAGCTGTTTTTT. Amino acid sequence: CASRLNSPEVGELFF.

In its sample, this clonotype was seen once. The V gene is TRBV5-1, the J gene TRBJ2-1, with a weak D call TRBD2 (6 bases). Germline V gene sequence: CDR1 SGHRS, CDR2 YFSETQ. This CDR3 has 14 amino acids. V was trimmed by 0 bases and J by 8 bases, leaving 12 bases between them. The CDR3 loop reads CASSLGLASDEQFF. In DNA form, the CDR3 reads TGCGCCAGCAGCTTGGGCCTAGCGAGCGATGAGCAGTTCTTC.

The chain uses TRBV5-4 and TRBJ2-2; possibly TRBD1 for D (6 bases). Germline CDR1 SGHNT, CDR2 YYREEE (reference sequence). CDR3 size: 16 residues. Between the trimmed V and J ends, which lost 4 bases and 2 bases, there was a span of 15 bases. Here the CDR3 reads CASSRSRGNNTGELFF. The CDR3 region has the DNA TGTGCCAGCAGCCGAAGCAGGGGAAATAACACCGGGGAGCTGTTTTTT.

The V gene is TRBV3-1, the J gene TRBJ2-1; D tentatively reads TRBD1 or TRBD2 (5 bases each). The CDR3 spans 12 residues. The germline V gene has CDR1 LGHDT and CDR2 YNNKEL (reference sequence). V was cut by 1 base and J by 12 bases, with 10 bases left in between. This CDR3 is CASSQGGYGQFF. The CDR3 nucleotides are TGTGCCAGCAGCCAAGGGGGGTATGGGCAGTTCTTC.

This clonotype turned up a few times. This sequence joins TRBV12-3 or TRBV12-4 and TRBJ2-1; 7 bases match TRBD1. V shed 2 bases and J 7 bases; nucleotides not matched to a gene: 8. CDR3 size: 15 residues. The CDR3 reads CASSLLGTVANEQFF. The DNA for the CDR3 is TGTGCCAGCAGTTTATTAGGGACAGTCGCAAATGAGCAGTTCTTC.

The chain couples TRBV7-8 to TRBJ2-5; 9 bases agree with TRBD1. V gave up 1 base and J gave up 3 bases; unmatched junction bases: 3. There are 15 residues in the CDR3. CDR1 and CDR2 from the germline V gene are SGHVS and FQNEAQ. In DNA, the CDR3 is TGTGCCAGCAGCTTAGGGGGGACAGGGAAAGAGACCCAGTACTTC. Its translation: CASSLGGTGKETQYF.

This clonotype was counted a few times. This chain uses TRBV7-9 with TRBJ2-3; D unresolved. With 1 base removed from V and 2 bases from J, the gap between germline ends came to 16 bases. The CDR3 has 17 residues. Germline values: CDR1 SEHNR, CDR2 FQNEAQ (reference sequence). The CDR3 reads CASSLGWQPPSTDTQYF. The CDR3 nucleotides are TGTGCCAGCAGCTTAGGTTGGCAGCCACCTTCCACAGATACGCAGTATTTT.

There are a few counts of this clonotype. The V call is TRBV20-1, the J call TRBJ2-1; D could derive from TRBD1 or TRBD2 (6 bases each). The CDR3 contains 17 residues. With 2 bases removed from V and 3 bases from J, the gap between germline ends came to 20 bases. Germline V gene lookup returns CDR1 DFQATT and CDR2 SNEGSKA (reference sequence). The CDR3 DNA reads TGCAGTGCTAGACGTCGTGTGGGGGGCGGGCACTACAATGAGCAGTTCTTC. Translating it yields CSARRRVGGGHYNEQFF.